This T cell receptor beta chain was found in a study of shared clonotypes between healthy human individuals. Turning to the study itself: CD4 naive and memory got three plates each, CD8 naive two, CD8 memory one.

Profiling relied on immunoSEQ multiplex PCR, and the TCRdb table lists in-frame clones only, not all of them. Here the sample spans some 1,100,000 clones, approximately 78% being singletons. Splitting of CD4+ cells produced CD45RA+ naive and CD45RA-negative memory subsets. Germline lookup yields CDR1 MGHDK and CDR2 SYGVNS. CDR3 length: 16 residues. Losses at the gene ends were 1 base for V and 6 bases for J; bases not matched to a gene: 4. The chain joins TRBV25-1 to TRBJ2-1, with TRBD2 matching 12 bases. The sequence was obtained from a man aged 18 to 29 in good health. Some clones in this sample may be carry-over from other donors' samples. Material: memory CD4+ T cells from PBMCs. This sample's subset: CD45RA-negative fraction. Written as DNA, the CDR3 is TGTGCCAGCAGTGAATCTTGGACTAGCGGGACCAATGAGCAGTTCTTC. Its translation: CASSESWTSGTNEQFF.